Listed below are T cell receptor beta chains from one sample, sequenced in a study of blood T cells in healthy people across ages. TCRdb analysed the 5' RACE reads with MiXCR anew, one entry per CDR3 protein. The sample lists about 290,000 distinct CDR3 sequences; 25% to 30% were seen once. Material for sequencing was blood. All receptors come from a woman in her 70s in good health. The CDR3 runs from the conserved cysteine through the conserved F or W.

cdr3_length	j_call	v_call	cdr3_aa
13	TRBJ2-2	TRBV24-1	CATSDHGSGELFF
12	TRBJ2-1	TRBV20-1	CSGRGGPNEQFF
15	TRBJ2-4	TRBV20-1	CSARDRRLPKNIQYF
15	TRBJ2-3	TRBV20-1	CSAVSMPSGTDTQYF
13	TRBJ2-4	TRBV7-2	CASSLLVPNIQYF
12	TRBJ2-2	TRBV29-1	CSVAGTAGELFF
15	NA	TRBV7-2	CASSFGTGSRYEQFF
13	TRBJ2-5	TRBV6-2/TRBV6-3	CASTRTGLYERYF
15	TRBJ2-5	TRBV20-1	CSARDATSGRKTQYF
16	NA	TRBV3-1	CASSFRMGKGGHEQFF
12	TRBJ2-2	TRBV13	CASSDRGRELFF
14	TRBJ2-5	TRBV12-3/TRBV12-4	CASSLGALQETQYF
13	TRBJ2-1	TRBV20-1	CSPLGGSYNEQFF
14	NA	TRBV5-5	CASSLGGISETQYF
16	TRBJ2-1	TRBV28	CASSGVRLREDNEQFF
15	TRBJ1-2	TRBV29-1	CSVEGADEFNYAYTF
13	TRBJ2-1	TRBV20-1	CSAPTGIGDEQFF
20	TRBJ2-3	TRBV7-9	CASSLTSSMHRDRETDTQYF
14	TRBJ1-2	TRBV20-1	CSADTMGATYGYTF
15	TRBJ2-1	TRBV11-2	CASSFRSAGGGRQFF
15	TRBJ1-3	TRBV11-2	CASSLTGAAGNTIYF
16	TRBJ2-7	TRBV20-1	CSAIQRTSGSTEREYF
15	TRBJ1-6	TRBV7-2	CASSYQRDHRSPLHF
17	TRBJ1-4	TRBV6-1	CASSLRDRGVTNEKLFF
13	TRBJ1-1	TRBV9	CASSVERNTEAFF
15	TRBJ2-5	TRBV7-9	CASSLLAVSQETQYF